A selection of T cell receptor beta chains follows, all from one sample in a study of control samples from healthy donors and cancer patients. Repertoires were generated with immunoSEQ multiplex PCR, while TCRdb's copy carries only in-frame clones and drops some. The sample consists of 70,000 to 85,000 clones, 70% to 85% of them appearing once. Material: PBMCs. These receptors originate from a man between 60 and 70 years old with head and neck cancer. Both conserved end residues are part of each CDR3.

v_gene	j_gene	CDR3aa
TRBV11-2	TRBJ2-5	CASSFLAGGPEETQYF
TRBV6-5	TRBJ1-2	CASRRQKEGGYGYTF
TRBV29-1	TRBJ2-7	CSVDEGPSSYEQYF
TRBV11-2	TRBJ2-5	CASSLGARTGLSTQYF
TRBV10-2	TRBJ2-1	CASSKLSGSYNEQFF
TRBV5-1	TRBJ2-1	CASSYTSGVLHEQFF
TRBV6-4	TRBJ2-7	CARGEPGQGQYEQYF
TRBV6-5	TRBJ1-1	CATNRNTEAFF
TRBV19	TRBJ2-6	CASTLGGSGANVLTF
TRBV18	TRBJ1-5	CASSPGPGQPQHF
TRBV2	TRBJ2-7	CASSYSYEQYF
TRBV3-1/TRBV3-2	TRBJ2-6	CASSQVPGQGSGANVLTF
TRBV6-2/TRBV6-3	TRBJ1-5	CASSYGGGNQPQHF
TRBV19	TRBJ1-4	CASGRGRDEKLFF
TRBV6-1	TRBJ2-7	CASSEGTVPYEQYF
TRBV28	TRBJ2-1	CASRTGEMSHNEQFF
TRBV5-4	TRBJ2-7	CASSSPSGKHPYEQYF
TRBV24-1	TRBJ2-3	CATYGLVKDTQYF
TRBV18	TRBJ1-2	CASSPTAGLSHGYTF
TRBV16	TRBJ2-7	CASSQGSSGTYEQYF
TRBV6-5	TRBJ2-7	CASTLGQKQYF
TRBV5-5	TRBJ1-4	CASSTWTESTEKLFF
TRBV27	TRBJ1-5	CASRSVDNQPQHF
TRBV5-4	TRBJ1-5	CASSLGGTGDNQPQHF
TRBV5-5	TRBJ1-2	CASSLVLAGSSYGYTF
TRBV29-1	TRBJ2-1	CSVEKVVAGAEQFF
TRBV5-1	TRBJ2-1	CASSFDSEQFF
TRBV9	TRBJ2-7	CASSDGSSYEQYF
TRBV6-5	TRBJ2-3	CASSYGLVPDTQYF
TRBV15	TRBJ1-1	CATMKGLNTEAFF
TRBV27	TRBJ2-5	CASSTRAGAGTQYF
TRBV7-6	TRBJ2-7	CASSLLVGGTAGNEQYF
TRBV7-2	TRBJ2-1	CASSTGLAGGIYNEQFF
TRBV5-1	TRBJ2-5	CASSFRVQETQYF
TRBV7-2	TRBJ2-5	CASSPGEVETQYF
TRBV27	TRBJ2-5	CASRNYEAGGGETQYF
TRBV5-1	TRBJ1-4	CASTRGRAANEKLFF
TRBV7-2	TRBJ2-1	CASSLVRSWGQGWNEQFF
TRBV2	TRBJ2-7	CASLMGGEQYF
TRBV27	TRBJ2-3	CASSPRGDTQYF
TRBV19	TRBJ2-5	CASMGAGAGGVATQYF
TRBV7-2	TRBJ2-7	CASSFNSGGEQYF
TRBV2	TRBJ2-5	CASMRGETQYF
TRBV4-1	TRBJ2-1	CASSHSRGMGEQFF
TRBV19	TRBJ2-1	CASSIDRGEVYNEQFF
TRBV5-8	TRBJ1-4	CASRVFSTNEKLFF
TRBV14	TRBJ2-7	CASSRRSFGDEQYF
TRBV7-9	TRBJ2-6	CASSNRSANVLTF
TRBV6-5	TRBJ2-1	CASSYGGASGSNEQFF
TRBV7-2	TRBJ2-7	CASSPSGGYEQYF
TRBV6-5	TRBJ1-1	CASSRQGTTEAFF
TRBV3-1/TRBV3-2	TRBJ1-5	CASSQAGNSNQPQHF
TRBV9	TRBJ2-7	CASSVGAGGTGYEQYF
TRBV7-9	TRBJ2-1	CASSRTRRGYNEQFF
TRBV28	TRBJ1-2	CASSLLDWTAPLAHNYGYTF
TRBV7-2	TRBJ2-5	CASSFVGQGQTQYF
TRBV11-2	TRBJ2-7	CASSSGLAGGIYEQYF